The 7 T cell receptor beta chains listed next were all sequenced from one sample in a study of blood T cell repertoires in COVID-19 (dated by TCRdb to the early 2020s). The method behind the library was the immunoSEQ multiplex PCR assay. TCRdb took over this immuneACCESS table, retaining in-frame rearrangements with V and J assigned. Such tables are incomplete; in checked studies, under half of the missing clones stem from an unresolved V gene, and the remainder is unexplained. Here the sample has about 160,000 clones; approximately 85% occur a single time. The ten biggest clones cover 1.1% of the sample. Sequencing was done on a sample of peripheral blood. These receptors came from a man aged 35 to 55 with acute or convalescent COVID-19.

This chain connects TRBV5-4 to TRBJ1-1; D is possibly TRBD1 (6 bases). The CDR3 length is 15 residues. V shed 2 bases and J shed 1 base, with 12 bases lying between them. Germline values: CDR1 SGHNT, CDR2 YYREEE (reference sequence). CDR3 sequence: CASSFPGGKNTEAFF. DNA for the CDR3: TGTGCCAGCAGCTTCCCGGGGGGCAAGAACACTGAAGCTTTCTTT.

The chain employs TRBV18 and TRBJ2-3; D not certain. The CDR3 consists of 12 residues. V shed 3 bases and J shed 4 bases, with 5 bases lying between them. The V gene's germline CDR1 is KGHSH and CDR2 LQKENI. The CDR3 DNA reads TGTGCCAGCTCACCTGTCGCAGATACGCAGTATTTT. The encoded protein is CASSPVADTQYF. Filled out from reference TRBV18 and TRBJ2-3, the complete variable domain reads NAGVMQNPRHLVRRRGQEARLRCSPMKGHSHVYWYRQLPEEGLKFMVYLQKENIIDESGMPKERFSAEFPKEGPSILRIQQVVRGDSAAYFCASSPVADTQYFGPGTRLTVL.

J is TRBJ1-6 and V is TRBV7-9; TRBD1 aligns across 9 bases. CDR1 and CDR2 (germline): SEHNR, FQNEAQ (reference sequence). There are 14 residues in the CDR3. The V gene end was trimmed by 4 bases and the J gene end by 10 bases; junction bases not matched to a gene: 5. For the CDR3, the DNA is TGTGCCAGCAGCTCACAGGGGGCGAGGTCACCCCTCCACTTT. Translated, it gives CASSSQGARSPLHF.

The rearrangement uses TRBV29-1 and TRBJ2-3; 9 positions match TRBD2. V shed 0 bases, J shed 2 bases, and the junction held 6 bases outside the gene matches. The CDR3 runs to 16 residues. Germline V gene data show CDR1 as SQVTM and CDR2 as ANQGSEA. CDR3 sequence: CSVEDRLAGLTDTQYF. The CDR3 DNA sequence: TGCAGCGTTGAAGATAGGCTAGCGGGGCTCACAGATACGCAGTATTTT.

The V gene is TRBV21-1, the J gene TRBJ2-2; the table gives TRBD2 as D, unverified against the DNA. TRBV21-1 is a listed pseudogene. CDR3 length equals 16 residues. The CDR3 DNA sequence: TGTGCCAGCAGCAAAGAGGAGGAACAGAACACCGGGGAGCTGTTTTTT. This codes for CASSKEEEQNTGELFF.

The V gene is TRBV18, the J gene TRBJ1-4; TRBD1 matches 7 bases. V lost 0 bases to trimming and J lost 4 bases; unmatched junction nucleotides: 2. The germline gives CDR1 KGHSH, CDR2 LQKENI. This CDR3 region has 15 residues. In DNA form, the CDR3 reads TGTGCCAGCTCACCACCTGGGACAGTTAATGAAAAACTGTTTTTT. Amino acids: CASSPPGTVNEKLFF.

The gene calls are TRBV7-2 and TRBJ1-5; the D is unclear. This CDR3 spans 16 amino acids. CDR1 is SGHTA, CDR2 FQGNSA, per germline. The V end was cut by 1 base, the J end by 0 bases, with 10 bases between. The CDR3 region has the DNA TGTGCCAGCAGCTTAGGGGCAGTGTATAGCAATCAGCCCCAGCATTTT. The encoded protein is CASSLGAVYSNQPQHF.